The 29 T cell receptor beta chains below come from one sample, sequenced in a study of T cell changes during pregnancy in multiple sclerosis. The data were produced by immunoSEQ multiplex PCR, yet TCRdb's version contains in-frame clones alone and is incomplete. The sample gives approximately 130,000 clones, around 97% of which show up once; 0.44% is in the top ten. The sequences come from peripheral blood, collected after pregnancy. The origin of the receptors is a female donor with multiple sclerosis, enrolled in a pregnancy study.

The gene calls are TRBV2 and TRBJ2-1; TRBD2 matches at 12 bases. Germline V CDR1 and CDR2: SNHLY, FYNNEI. The trim removed 6 bases at V and 8 bases at J, leaving 8 bases unmatched. This CDR3 contains 15 residues. This CDR3 is CASRGRLAGGDEQFF. The CDR3 DNA sequence: TGTGCCAGCAGGGGTAGGCTAGCGGGAGGGGATGAGCAGTTCTTC. The full variable domain, rest sourced from reference TRBV2 and TRBJ2-1, is EPEVTQTPSHQVTQMGQEVILRCVPISNHLYFYWYRQILGQKVEFLVSFYNNEISEKSEIFDDQFSVERPDGSNFTLKIRSTKLEDSAMYFCASRGRLAGGDEQFFGPGTRLTVL.

This chain connects TRBV5-8 to TRBJ2-5, with TRBD1 matching over 8 bases. The trim removed 2 bases at V and 6 bases at J, leaving 6 bases unmatched. This CDR3 contains 14 residues. The germline V gene has CDR1 SGHTS and CDR2 YDEGEE. The CDR3 DNA follows: TGTGCCAGCAGCTTAGGGCAGGGGGCGAAGACCCAGTACTTC. This encodes CASSLGQGAKTQYF.

The CDR3 is CASSLVGSTAEQYF. The CDR3 nucleotides read TGTGCCAGCAGCTTAGTAGGCTCGACAGCCGAGCAGTACTTC. The chain employs TRBV11-2 and TRBJ2-7; a weak D match, TRBD1 (5 bases). V lost 1 base, J lost 6 bases, and 13 bases lay in between. Germline assignment: CDR1 SGHAT and CDR2 FQNNGV. The CDR3 totals 14 residues.

This clone was observed a single time. The rearrangement joins TRBV19 to TRBJ1-5; D gene uncertain. V was cut by 1 base and J by 4 bases, with 14 bases left in between. Looked up from germline, CDR1 is LNHDA and CDR2 is SQIVND (reference sequence). This CDR3 contains 16 residues. This chain's CDR3 is CASSIGPGRGNQPQHF. The DNA of the CDR3 is TGTGCCAGTAGTATAGGCCCAGGAAGAGGGAATCAGCCCCAGCATTTT.

The chain links TRBV28 to TRBJ2-3, with 8 bases that match TRBD2. This CDR3 region has 15 residues. The trim removed 3 bases at V and 5 bases at J, leaving 7 bases unmatched. Germline CDR1 MDHEN, CDR2 SYDVKM. This CDR3 is CASSLSGRGLDTQYF. In DNA, the CDR3 is TGTGCCAGCAGTTTGAGCGGGAGAGGGTTAGATACGCAGTATTTT.

The rearrangement joins TRBV28 to TRBJ1-5; 9 bases line up with TRBD1. The CDR3 has 17 amino acids. V gave up 5 bases and J gave up 6 bases; unmatched junction bases: 14. Germline V lookup: CDR1 MDHEN, CDR2 SYDVKM. The CDR3 reads CASSPTLGQGFGQPQHF. The CDR3 nucleotides are TGTGCCAGCAGTCCCACCCTGGGACAGGGATTCGGTCAGCCCCAGCATTTT.

The chain employs TRBV29-1 and TRBJ2-7; no reliable D call. Trimming left V 5 bases short and J 0 bases short, with 20 bases between. The germline V gene encodes CDR1 SQVTM and CDR2 ANQGSEA. This CDR3 is 16 amino acids long. The CDR3 sequence: CSVSSVPGFSSYEQYF. CDR3 bases: TGCAGCGTTAGTTCGGTCCCAGGCTTTTCCTCCTACGAGCAGTACTTC.

The rearrangement uses TRBV7-8 and TRBJ1-1; 8 bases fit TRBD1. Trimming at V came to 0 bases and at J to 2 bases, leaving 8 bases not matched to a gene. Germline CDR1 is SGHVS and CDR2 is FQNEAQ. This CDR3 region has 17 residues. This chain's CDR3 is CASSLAPLTGANTEAFF. CDR3 DNA sequence: TGTGCCAGCAGCTTAGCGCCCCTGACAGGGGCCAACACTGAAGCTTTCTTT.

V and J are TRBV21-1 and TRBJ2-2; the DNA was not used to check the table's D call, TRBD2. TRBV21-1 is tagged as a pseudogene. The CDR3 spans 15 residues. The DNA of the CDR3 is TGTGCCAGCCTCGGACTAGCGGAGAACACCGGGGAGCTGTTTTTT. Amino acids: CASLGLAENTGELFF.

V is TRBV19 and J is TRBJ2-3; 7 bases align to TRBD2. After removal of 1 base from V and 4 bases from J, the junction contained 8 bases not matched to a gene. The CDR3 consists of 16 residues. CDR1 LNHDA and CDR2 SQIVND come from the germline V gene (reference sequence). This CDR3 reads CASSIGRTRYADTQYF. The CDR3 DNA follows: TGTGCCAGTAGTATAGGCAGGACTAGGTATGCAGATACGCAGTATTTT.

In DNA, the CDR3 is TGTGCCAGCAGTAGACTAGCGGGATGGAGAGATACGCAGTATTTT. Protein: CASSRLAGWRDTQYF. The rearrangement links TRBV6-1 to TRBJ2-3, with 11 bases identical to TRBD2. There are 15 residues in the CDR3. V trimming: 5 bases; J trimming: 5 bases; junction bases outside the gene matches: 6. In germline, CDR1 is MNHNS, CDR2 SASEGT.

This chain joins TRBV20-1 and TRBJ2-7; possibly TRBD1 for D (6 bases). CDR3 size: 9 residues. V was trimmed by 2 bases and J by 11 bases, leaving 7 bases between them. In germline, CDR1 is DFQATT, CDR2 SNEGSKA (reference sequence). CDR3 DNA: TGCAGTGCTAGACAGGGGAAGTACTTC. Amino acids: CSARQGKYF.

The V and J genes are TRBV9 and TRBJ1-4; possible D gene TRBD1, 6 bases. The CDR3 extends over 14 amino acids. From germline, CDR1 is SGDLS and CDR2 YYNGEE. The V and J ends lost 0 bases and 8 bases respectively, with 11 bases between them. Here the CDR3 reads CASSVDRGAEKLFF. The CDR3 DNA reads as TGTGCCAGCAGCGTAGATCGGGGGGCCGAAAAACTGTTTTTT. Together with reference TRBV9 and TRBJ1-4, the CDR3 gives the full variable domain: DSGVTQTPKHLITATGQRVTLRCSPRSGDLSVYWYQQSLDQGLQFLIQYYNGEERAKGNILERFSAQQFPDLHSELNLSSLELGDSALYFCASSVDRGAEKLFFGSGTQLSVL.

V and J are TRBV29-1 and TRBJ2-1; 11 bases align to TRBD2. Germline lookup yields CDR1 SQVTM and CDR2 ANQGSEA. The junction had 5 bases not matched to a gene; V was cut back by 2 bases and J by 5 bases. The CDR3 covers 15 residues. The CDR3 is CSVEPLAGGHNEQFF. The CDR3 bases are TGCAGCGTTGAACCCCTAGCGGGAGGTCACAATGAGCAGTTCTTC.

V and J are TRBV5-1 and TRBJ2-1; D call uncertain. V lost 4 bases and J lost 0, with 8 bases in between. Germline CDR1 reads SGHRS; CDR2 reads YFSETQ. The CDR3 consists of 14 residues. The CDR3 coding sequence is TGCGCCAGCAGCCCTATAACCTCCTACAATGAGCAGTTCTTC. It codes for CASSPITSYNEQFF.

This clone was seen only once. The V and J genes are TRBV7-9 and TRBJ2-2; weak D call: TRBD2 (6 bases). The CDR3 sequence is 12 residues long. V lost 7 bases and J 6 bases, leaving 9 bases between the germline ends. Germline V gene lookup returns CDR1 SEHNR and CDR2 FQNEAQ (reference sequence). DNA of the CDR3: TGTGCCAGCAAGGAGGGCGCCGGGGAGCTGTTTTTT. Its translation: CASKEGAGELFF.

The J gene is TRBJ1-1, the V gene TRBV10-3; D gene ambiguous. The CDR3 sequence is 14 residues long. The V end lost 6 bases, the J end lost 2 bases, and 13 bases lay between the germline ends. In germline, CDR1 is ENHRY, CDR2 SYGVKD. CDR3 DNA sequence: TGTGCCATCAGGGTGTCACAACCAAACACTGAAGCTTTCTTT. It yields the protein CAIRVSQPNTEAFF.

This clone has a single count. This sequence joins TRBV7-6 and TRBJ1-1; 7 bases match TRBD1. Looked up from germline, CDR1 is SGHVS and CDR2 is FNYEAQ. The CDR3 is made up of 14 amino acids. V was pared by 1 base and J by 5 bases, with 4 bases of the junction left unmatched. CDR3 loop: CASSLGQGLTEAFF. The CDR3 DNA is TGTGCCAGCAGCTTAGGACAGGGACTGACTGAAGCTTTCTTT.

The J gene is TRBJ2-3, the V gene TRBV7-9, with 7 bases matching TRBD2. This CDR3 contains 14 residues. The V gene's germline CDR1 is SEHNR and CDR2 FQNEAQ (reference sequence). Trimming took 5 bases from V and 4 from J; bases not matched to a gene: 6. CDR3 sequence: CASSQSGVPDTQYF. For the CDR3, the DNA is TGTGCCAGCAGCCAAAGCGGGGTCCCAGATACGCAGTATTTT.

The rearrangement joins TRBV28 to TRBJ1-2; D possibly corresponds to TRBD1 (6 bases). Germline V gene sequence: CDR1 MDHEN, CDR2 SYDVKM. The CDR3 consists of 13 residues. V gave up 6 bases and J gave up 4 bases, with 12 bases separating them. The CDR3 loop is CASRLDSLYGYTF. The CDR3 DNA reads TGTGCCAGCAGGTTGGACAGCCTCTATGGCTACACCTTC.

The gene calls are TRBV21-1 and TRBJ2-1; TRBD1, the table's D call, lacks a check against the DNA. TRBV21-1 is tagged as a pseudogene. CDR3 size: 14 residues. Here the CDR3 reads CASSGARVGDEQFF. In DNA form, the CDR3 reads TGTGCCAGCAGCGGGGCACGCGTCGGCGATGAGCAGTTCTTC.

This chain joins TRBV6-5 and TRBJ2-7; 8 nucleotides line up with TRBD2. CDR1 is MNHEY, CDR2 SVGAGI, per germline. The CDR3 totals 14 residues. J gave up 2 bases and V 2 bases, and 2 bases lay outside the gene matches. As DNA, the CDR3 is TGTGCCAGCAGTTACACTAGCGGAGCCTACGAGCAGTACTTC. It codes for CASSYTSGAYEQYF.

This chain links TRBV14 with TRBJ2-5, with unresolved D. Germline V CDR1 and CDR2: SGHDN, FVKESK. Trimming took 3 bases from V and 3 from J, leaving 23 bases between them. This CDR3 has 18 amino acids. CDR3 residues: CASSHPPNSLVTEETQYF. As DNA, the CDR3 is TGTGCCAGCAGCCATCCTCCGAACAGCTTGGTGACGGAAGAGACCCAGTACTTC.

The chain's CDR3 is CTSSHIQGRNYYGYTF. DNA for the CDR3: TGCACCAGCAGCCACATACAGGGGAGGAACTACTATGGCTACACCTTC. The V gene is TRBV1, the J gene TRBJ1-2; TRBD1 is the table's D call and was not checked against the DNA. TRBV1 represents a pseudogene. The CDR3 contains 16 residues.

The rearrangement joins TRBV6-5 to TRBJ1-5; D is perhaps TRBD1 (6 bases). The CDR3 loop spans 13 amino acids. Germline V gene sequence: CDR1 MNHEY, CDR2 SVGAGI. V lost 5 bases, J lost 11 bases, and 16 bases lay in between. The chain's CDR3 is CASSPDRQGSQHF. Here the CDR3 DNA reads TGTGCCAGCAGTCCGGACAGACAAGGGTCCCAGCATTTT.

This chain joins TRBV6-5 and TRBJ1-5, with D maybe TRBD1 (6 bases). Deletions cut 6 bases from V and 0 bases from J, with 12 bases between. CDR1 is MNHEY and CDR2 is SVGAGI in the germline V gene. The CDR3 loop spans 15 amino acids. CDR3 bases: TGTGCCAGCAGCCCGGACAGCGCTAGCAATCAGCCCCAGCATTTT. This gives the protein CASSPDSASNQPQHF.

This sequence joins TRBV18 and TRBJ1-1, with a weak D call TRBD1 (5 bases). The CDR3 has 13 amino acids. The V end was cut by 4 bases, the J end by 1 base, with 7 bases between. The germline V gene encodes CDR1 KGHSH and CDR2 LQKENI. This CDR3 reads CASSRGGNTEAFF. CDR3 DNA sequence: TGTGCCAGCTCACGGGGGGGGAACACTGAAGCTTTCTTT.

The chain uses TRBV4-1 and TRBJ2-2, with 7 bases aligning to TRBD2. The germline V gene has CDR1 MGHRA and CDR2 YSYEKL. The CDR3 covers 14 residues. V shed 8 bases, J shed 6 bases, and the junction held 9 bases outside the gene matches. This CDR3 is CASRALTSSGELFF. The DNA of the CDR3 is TGCGCCAGCCGCGCACTGACTAGCTCCGGGGAGCTGTTTTTT.

The chain is built from TRBV25-1 and TRBJ1-1; tentative D call: TRBD1 (5 bases). The length of the CDR3 is 15 residues. In germline, CDR1 is MGHDK, CDR2 SYGVNS. The germline V and J ends were trimmed by 4 bases and 3 bases, with 15 bases remaining between them. CDR3 in amino acids: CASSGSRERDTEAFF. The CDR3 nucleotides are TGTGCCAGCAGTGGCTCCAGGGAGCGGGACACTGAAGCTTTCTTT.